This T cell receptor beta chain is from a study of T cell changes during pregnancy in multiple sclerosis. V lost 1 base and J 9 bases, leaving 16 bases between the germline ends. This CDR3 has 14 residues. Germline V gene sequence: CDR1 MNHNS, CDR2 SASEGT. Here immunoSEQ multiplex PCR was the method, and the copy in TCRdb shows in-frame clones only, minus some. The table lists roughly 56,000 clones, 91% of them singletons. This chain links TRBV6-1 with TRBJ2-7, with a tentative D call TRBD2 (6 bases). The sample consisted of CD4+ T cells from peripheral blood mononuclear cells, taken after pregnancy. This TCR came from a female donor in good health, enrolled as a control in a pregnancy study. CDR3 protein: CASSEEQTRALQYF. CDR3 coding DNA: TGTGCCAGCAGTGAAGAACAGACTAGAGCGTTGCAGTACTTC.